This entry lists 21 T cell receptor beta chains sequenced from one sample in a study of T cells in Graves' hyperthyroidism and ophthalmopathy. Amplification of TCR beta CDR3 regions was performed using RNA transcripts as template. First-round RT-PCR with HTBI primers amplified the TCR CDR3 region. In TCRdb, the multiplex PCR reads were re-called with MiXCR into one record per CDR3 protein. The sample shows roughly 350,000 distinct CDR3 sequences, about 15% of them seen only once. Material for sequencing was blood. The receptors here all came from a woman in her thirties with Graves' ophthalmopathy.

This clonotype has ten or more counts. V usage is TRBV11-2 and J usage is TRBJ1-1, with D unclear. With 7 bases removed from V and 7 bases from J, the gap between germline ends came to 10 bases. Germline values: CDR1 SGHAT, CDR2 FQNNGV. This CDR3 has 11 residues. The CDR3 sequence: CASTSVLEAFF. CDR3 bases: TGTGCCAGCACCTCAGTGCTTGAAGCTTTCTTT.

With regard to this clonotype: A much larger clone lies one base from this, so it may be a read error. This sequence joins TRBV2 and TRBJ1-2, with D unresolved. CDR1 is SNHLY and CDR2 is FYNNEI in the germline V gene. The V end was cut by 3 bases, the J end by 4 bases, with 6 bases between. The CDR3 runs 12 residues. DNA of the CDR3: TGTGCCAGCAGTGATGCCCCCTATGGCTACACCTTC. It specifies CASSDAPYGYTF.

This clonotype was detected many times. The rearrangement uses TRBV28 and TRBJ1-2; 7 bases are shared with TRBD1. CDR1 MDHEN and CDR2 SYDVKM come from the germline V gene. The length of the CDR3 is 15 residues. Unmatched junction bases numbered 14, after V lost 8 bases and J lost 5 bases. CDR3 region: CASDLQGTASYGYTF. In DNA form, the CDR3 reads TGTGCCAGCGACCTACAAGGGACAGCGTCTTATGGCTACACCTTC.

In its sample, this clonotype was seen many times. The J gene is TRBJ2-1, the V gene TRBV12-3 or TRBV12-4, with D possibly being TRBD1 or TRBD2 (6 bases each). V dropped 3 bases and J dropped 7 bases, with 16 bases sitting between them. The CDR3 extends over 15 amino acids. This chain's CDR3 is CASSFSGGPLNEQFF. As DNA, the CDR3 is TGTGCCAGCAGTTTTAGTGGGGGGCCGTTGAATGAGCAGTTCTTC.

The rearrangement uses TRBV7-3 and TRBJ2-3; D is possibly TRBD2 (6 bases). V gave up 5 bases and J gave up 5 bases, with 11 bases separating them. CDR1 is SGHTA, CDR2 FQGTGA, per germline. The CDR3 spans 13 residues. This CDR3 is CASSRGTLDTQYF. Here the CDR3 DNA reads TGTGCCAGCAGCCGTGGGACTTTAGATACGCAGTATTTT.

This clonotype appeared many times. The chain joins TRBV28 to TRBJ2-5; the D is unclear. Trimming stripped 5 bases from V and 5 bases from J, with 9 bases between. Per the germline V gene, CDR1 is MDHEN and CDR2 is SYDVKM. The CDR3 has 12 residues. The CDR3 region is CASSPLLETQYF. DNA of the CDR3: TGTGCCAGCAGTCCCCTACTCGAGACCCAGTACTTC.

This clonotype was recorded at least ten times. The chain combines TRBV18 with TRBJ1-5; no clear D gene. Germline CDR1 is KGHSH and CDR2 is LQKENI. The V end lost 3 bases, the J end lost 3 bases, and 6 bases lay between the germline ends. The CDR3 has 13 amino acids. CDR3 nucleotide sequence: TGTGCCAGCTCACCGGTGAACAATCAGCCCCAGCATTTT. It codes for CASSPVNNQPQHF.

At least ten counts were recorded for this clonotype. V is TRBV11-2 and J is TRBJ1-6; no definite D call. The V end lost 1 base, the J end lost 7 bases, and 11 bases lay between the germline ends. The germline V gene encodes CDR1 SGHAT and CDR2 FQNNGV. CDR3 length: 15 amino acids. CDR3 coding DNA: TGTGCCAGCAGCTTAGCCGCGGCCCTAAATTCACCCCTCCACTTT. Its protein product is CASSLAAALNSPLHF.

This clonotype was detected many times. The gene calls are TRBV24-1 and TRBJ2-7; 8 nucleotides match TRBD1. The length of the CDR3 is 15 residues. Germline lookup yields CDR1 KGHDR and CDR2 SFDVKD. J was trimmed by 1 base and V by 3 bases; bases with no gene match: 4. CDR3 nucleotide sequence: TGTGCCACCAGTGATCCCGGACAGGGATCCTACGAGCAGTACTTC. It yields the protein CATSDPGQGSYEQYF.

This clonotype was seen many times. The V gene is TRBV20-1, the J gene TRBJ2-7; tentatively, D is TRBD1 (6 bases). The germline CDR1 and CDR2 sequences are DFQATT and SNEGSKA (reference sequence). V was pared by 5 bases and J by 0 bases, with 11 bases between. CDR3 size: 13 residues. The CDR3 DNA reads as TGCAGTGCTGGGGGCTACAACTCCTACGAGCAGTACTTC. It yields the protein CSAGGYNSYEQYF.

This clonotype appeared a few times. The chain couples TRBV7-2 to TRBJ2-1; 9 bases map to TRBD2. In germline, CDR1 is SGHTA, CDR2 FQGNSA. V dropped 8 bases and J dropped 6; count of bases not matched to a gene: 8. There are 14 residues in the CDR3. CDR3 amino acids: CASGREGRGNEQFF. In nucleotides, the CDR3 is TGTGCCAGCGGGCGGGAGGGCCGTGGCAATGAGCAGTTCTTC.

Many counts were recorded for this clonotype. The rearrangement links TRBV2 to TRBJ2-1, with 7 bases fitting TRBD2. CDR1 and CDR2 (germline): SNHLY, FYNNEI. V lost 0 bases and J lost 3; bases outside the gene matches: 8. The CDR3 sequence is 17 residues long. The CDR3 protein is CASSEALRASGYNEQFF. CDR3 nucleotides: TGTGCCAGCAGTGAAGCGCTTCGGGCTAGCGGCTACAATGAGCAGTTCTTC. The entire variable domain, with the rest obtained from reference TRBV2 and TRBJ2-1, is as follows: EPEVTQTPSHQVTQMGQEVILRCVPISNHLYFYWYRQILGQKVEFLVSFYNNEISEKSEIFDDQFSVERPDGSNFTLKIRSTKLEDSAMYFCASSEALRASGYNEQFFGPGTRLTVL.

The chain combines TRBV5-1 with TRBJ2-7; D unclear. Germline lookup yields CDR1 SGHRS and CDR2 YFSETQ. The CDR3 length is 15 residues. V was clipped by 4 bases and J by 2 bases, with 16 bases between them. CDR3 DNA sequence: TGCGCCAGCAGCCCCCGCCCCGGCGGAACCTACGAGCAGTACTTC. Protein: CASSPRPGGTYEQYF.

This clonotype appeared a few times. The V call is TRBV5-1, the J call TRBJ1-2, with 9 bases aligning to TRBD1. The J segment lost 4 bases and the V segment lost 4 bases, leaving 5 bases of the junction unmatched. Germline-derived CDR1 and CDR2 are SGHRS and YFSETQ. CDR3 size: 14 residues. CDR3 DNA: TGCGCCAGCAGCCCCCAGGGACAGGGCTATGGCTACACCTTC. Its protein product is CASSPQGQGYGYTF.

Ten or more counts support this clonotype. The CDR3 DNA sequence: TGTGCCAGCAGTGACGTCGGGTGGGGCTACTCTGGAAACACCATATATTTT. It yields the protein CASSDVGWGYSGNTIYF. The chain couples TRBV6-1 to TRBJ1-3; the D gene is possibly TRBD1 (5 bases). The germline V gene has CDR1 MNHNS and CDR2 SASEGT. Trimming shortened V by 3 bases and J by 0 bases, and 15 bases separated the two germline ends. The CDR3 consists of 17 residues.

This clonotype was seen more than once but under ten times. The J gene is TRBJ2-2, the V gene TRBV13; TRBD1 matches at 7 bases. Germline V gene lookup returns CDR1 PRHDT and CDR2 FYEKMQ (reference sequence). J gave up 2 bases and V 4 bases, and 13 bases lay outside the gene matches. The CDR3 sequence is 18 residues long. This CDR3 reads CASSWQQGTQKNTGELFF. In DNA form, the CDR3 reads TGTGCCAGCAGCTGGCAACAGGGGACCCAAAAAAACACCGGGGAGCTGTTTTTT.

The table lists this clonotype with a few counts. CDR3 bases: TGTGCCATCGCGGGGCGCCCCGGGGAGCTGTTTTTT. Its protein is CAIAGRPGELFF. This chain joins TRBV7-9 and TRBJ2-2; a weak D match, TRBD2 (6 bases). V lost 10 bases and J 6 bases, leaving 12 bases between the germline ends. CDR1 is SEHNR, CDR2 FQNEAQ, per germline (reference sequence). There are 12 residues in the CDR3.

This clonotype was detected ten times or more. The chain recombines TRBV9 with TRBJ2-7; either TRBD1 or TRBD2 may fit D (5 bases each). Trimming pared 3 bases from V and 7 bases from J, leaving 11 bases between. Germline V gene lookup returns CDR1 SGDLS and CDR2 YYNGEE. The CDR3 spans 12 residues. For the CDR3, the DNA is TGTGCCAGCAGCGCCGTGGGGGAAGAGCAGTACTTC. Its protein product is CASSAVGEEQYF.

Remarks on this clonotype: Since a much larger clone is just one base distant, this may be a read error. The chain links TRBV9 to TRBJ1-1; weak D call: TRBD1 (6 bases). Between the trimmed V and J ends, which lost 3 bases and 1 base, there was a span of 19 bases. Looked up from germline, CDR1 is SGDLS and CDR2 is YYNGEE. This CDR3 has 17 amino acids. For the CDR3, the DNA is TGTGCCAGCAGCGGCCAGTGGGGGCCGATTAGGAACACTGAAGCTTTCTTT. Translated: CASSGQWGPIRNTEAFF.

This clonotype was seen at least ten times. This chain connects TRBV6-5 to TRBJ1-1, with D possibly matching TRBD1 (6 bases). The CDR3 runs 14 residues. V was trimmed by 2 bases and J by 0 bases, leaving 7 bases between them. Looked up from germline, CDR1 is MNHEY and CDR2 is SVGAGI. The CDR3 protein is CASSYGTMNTEAFF. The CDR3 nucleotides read TGTGCCAGCAGTTACGGGACAATGAACACTGAAGCTTTCTTT.

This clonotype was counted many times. CDR3 nucleotides: TGTGCCAGCAGTGAACGATCCGGGACAGGGGATGGCTACACCTTC. This codes for CASSERSGTGDGYTF. The V and J genes are TRBV2 and TRBJ1-2; 10 nucleotides align to TRBD1. In germline, CDR1 is SNHLY, CDR2 FYNNEI. The ends lost 2 bases at V and 6 bases at J; junction bases unmatched: 6. The CDR3 loop spans 15 amino acids.